The clone carrying this T cell receptor (beta chain) was recorded at least ten times. The antigen remains unidentified. Sample time point: persistent/refractory GD, antithyroid drugs over 5 years with positive TRAb. PBMC RNA served as the TCR library source. This record belongs to a study of regulatory T cells in long-lasting Graves disease. Study results and limitations: Investigators studied peripheral blood only, not thyroid tissue. New patients shared about a thousand public clonotypes, fewer than the roughly 2,500 shared by persistent patients.

Building of the TCR beta libraries involved iRepertoire HTBI primers and Arm-PCR of CDR3 regions. Each CDR3 protein gets one entry after TCRdb re-called the multiplex PCR reads with MiXCR. The sample yields some 430,000 distinct CDR3 sequences, about a fifth seen once. The V gene lost 3 bases and the J gene lost 6 bases, with 11 bases spanning the gap. Germline CDR1 reads MNHEY; CDR2 reads SMNVEV (reference sequence). CDR3 size: 13 residues. The clonotype comes from a female donor with Graves disease. The sample consisted of peripheral blood mononuclear cells (PBMCs), taken when the disease was refractory, from a patient treated with antithyroid drugs. The genes are TRBV27 and TRBJ1-1; D ambiguous. As DNA, the CDR3 is TGTGCCAGCAGTTTTGGGGTCACAGCTGAAGCTTTCTTT. It codes for CASSFGVTAEAFF.